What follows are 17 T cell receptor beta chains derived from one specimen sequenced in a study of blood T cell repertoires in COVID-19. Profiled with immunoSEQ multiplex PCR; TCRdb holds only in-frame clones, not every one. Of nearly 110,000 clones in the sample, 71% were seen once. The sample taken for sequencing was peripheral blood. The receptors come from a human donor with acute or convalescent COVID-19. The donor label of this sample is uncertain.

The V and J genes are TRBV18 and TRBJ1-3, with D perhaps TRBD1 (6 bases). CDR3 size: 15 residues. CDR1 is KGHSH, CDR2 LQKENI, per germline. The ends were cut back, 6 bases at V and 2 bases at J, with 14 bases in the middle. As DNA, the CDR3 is TGTGCCAGCTCCCCCGACAGGAGCACTGGAAACACCATATATTTT. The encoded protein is CASSPDRSTGNTIYF.

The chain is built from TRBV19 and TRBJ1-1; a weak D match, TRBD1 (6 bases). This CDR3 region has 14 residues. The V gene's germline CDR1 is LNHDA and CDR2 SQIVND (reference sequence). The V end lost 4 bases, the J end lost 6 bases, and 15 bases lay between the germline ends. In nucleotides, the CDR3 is TGTGCCAGTAGTACAACAGGGTTTCAGTCTGAAGCTTTCTTT. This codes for CASSTTGFQSEAFF.

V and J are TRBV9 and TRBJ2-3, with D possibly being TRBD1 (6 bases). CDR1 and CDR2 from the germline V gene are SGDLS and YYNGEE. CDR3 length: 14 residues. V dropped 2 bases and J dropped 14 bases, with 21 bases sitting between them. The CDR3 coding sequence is TGTGCCAGCAGCGTGAACTTTCCAGGGGCCCAGTTGTATTTT. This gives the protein CASSVNFPGAQLYF.

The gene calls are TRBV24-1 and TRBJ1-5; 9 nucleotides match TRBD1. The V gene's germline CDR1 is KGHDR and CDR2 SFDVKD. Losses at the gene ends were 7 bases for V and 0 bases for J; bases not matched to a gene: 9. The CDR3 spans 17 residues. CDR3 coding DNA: TGTGCCACCAGCCCGGGACAGGGAGGCTTTAGCAATCAGCCCCAGCATTTT. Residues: CATSPGQGGFSNQPQHF.

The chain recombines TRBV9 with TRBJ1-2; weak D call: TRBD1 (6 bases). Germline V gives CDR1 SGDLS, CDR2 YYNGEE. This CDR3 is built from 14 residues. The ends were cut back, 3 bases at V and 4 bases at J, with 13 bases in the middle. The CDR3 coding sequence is TGTGCCAGCAGCGAACCCGGGACAACCTATGGCTACACCTTC. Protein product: CASSEPGTTYGYTF.

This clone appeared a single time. The chain's CDR3 is CASSFGTGGDYGYTF. As DNA, the CDR3 is TGTGCCAGCAGTTTCGGGACAGGGGGCGACTATGGCTACACCTTC. This chain links TRBV27 with TRBJ1-2, with 12 bases aligning to TRBD1. The junction had 2 bases not matched to a gene; V was cut back by 3 bases and J by 3 bases. Per the germline V gene, CDR1 is MNHEY and CDR2 is SMNVEV (reference sequence). CDR3 length: 15 residues.

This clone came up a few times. Written as DNA, the CDR3 is TGTGCCAGCAGCTTGACTAGCGGGGGGGCCCTGTACGGCGGGGAGCTGTTTTTT. Translation: CASSLTSGGALYGGELFF. This rearrangement joins TRBV7-2 to TRBJ2-2; the match to TRBD2 covers 14 bases. CDR1 is SGHTA and CDR2 is FQGNSA in the germline V gene. J was trimmed by 7 bases and V by 3 bases; bases with no gene match: 10. This CDR3 is 18 amino acids long.

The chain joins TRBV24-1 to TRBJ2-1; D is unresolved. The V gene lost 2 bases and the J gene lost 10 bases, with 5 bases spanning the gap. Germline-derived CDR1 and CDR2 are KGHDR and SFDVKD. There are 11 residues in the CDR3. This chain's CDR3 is CATSDYTEQFF. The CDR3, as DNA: TGTGCCACCAGTGATTACACGGAGCAGTTCTTC.

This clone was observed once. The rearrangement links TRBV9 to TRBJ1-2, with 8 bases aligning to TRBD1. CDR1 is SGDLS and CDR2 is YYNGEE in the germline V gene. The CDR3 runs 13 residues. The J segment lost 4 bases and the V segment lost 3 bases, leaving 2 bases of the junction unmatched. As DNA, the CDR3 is TGTGCCAGCAGCGCTACAGGGGGCTATGGCTACACCTTC. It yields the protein CASSATGGYGYTF.

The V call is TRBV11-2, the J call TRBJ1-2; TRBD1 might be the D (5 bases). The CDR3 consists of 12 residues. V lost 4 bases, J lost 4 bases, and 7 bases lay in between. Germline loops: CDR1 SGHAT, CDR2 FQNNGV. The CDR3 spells CASSSTGYGYTF. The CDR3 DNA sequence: TGTGCCAGCAGCTCAACAGGCTATGGCTACACCTTC. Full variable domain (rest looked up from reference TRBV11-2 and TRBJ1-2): EAGVAQSPRYKIIEKRQSVAFWCNPISGHATLYWYQQILGQGPKLLIQFQNNGVVDDSQLPKDRFSAERLKGVDSTLKIQPAKLEDSAVYLCASSSTGYGYTFGSGTRLTVV.

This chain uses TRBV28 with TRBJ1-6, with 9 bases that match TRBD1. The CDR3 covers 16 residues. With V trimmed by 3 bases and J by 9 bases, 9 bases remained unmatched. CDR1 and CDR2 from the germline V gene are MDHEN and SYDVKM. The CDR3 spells CASSFPTETGGSPLHF. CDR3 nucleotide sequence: TGTGCCAGCAGTTTTCCTACCGAGACAGGGGGTTCACCCCTCCACTTT.

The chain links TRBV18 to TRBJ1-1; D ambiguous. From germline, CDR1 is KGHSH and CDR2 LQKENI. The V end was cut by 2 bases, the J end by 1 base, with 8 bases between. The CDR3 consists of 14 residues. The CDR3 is CASSPGLGNTEAFF. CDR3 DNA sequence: TGTGCCAGCTCACCAGGACTCGGGAACACTGAAGCTTTCTTT.

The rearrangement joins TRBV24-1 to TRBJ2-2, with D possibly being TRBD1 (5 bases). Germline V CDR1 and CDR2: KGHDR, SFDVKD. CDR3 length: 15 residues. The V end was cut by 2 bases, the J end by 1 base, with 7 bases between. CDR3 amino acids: CATSDWQGNTGELFF. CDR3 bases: TGTGCCACCAGTGATTGGCAGGGGAACACCGGGGAGCTGTTTTTT.

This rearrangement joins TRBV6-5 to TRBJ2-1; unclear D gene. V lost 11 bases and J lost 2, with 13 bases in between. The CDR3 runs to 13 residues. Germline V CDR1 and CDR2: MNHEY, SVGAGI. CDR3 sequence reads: CAATLRPYNEQFF. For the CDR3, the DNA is TGTGCCGCCACCTTGAGGCCCTACAATGAGCAGTTCTTC.

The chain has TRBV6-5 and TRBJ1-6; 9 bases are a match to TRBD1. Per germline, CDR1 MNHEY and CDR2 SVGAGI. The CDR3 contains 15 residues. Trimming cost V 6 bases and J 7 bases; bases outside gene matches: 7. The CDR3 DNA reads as TGTGCCAGCAGGAGGGGGGACAGGGACAATTCACCCCTCCACTTT. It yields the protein CASRRGDRDNSPLHF.

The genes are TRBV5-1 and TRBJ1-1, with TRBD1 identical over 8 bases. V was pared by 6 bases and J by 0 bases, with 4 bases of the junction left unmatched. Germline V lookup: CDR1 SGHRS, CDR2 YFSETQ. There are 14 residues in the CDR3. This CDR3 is CASTWTGMNTEAFF. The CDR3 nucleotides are TGCGCCAGCACCTGGACAGGGATGAACACTGAAGCTTTCTTT. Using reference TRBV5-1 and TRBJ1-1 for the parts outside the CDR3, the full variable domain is KAGVTQTPRYLIKTRGQQVTLSCSPISGHRSVSWYQQTPGQGLQFLFEYFSETQRNKGNFPGRFSGRQFSNSRSEMNVSTLELGDSALYLCASTWTGMNTEAFFGQGTRLTVV.

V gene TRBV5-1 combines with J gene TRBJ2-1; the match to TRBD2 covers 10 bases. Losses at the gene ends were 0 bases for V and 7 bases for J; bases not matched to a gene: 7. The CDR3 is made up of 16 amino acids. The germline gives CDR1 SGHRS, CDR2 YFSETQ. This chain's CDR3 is CASSLELGSGGNEQFF. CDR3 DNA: TGCGCCAGCAGCTTGGAACTCGGTAGCGGGGGGAATGAGCAGTTCTTC.